This passage covers 9 T cell receptor beta chains from one sample sequenced in a study of Ad26.COV2.S vaccination and SARS-CoV-2 variants. Treatment reported: roughly 19 received Ad26.COV2.S at low or high dose, single or two shots; several received placebo; per-sample allocation not given. Collection of samples fell on day 63 after the first vaccine or placebo injection. Clones were sequenced by immunoSEQ multiplex PCR, and TCRdb holds only the in-frame ones, with some missing. The sample records about 680,000 clones, more than 70% being singletons. Sample: peripheral blood, taken in a trial of Ad26.COV2.S vaccine versus placebo. The receptor set was obtained from a person between 18 and 60 years old who received the Ad26.COV2.S COVID-19 vaccine or a placebo.

CDR3: CASSFDWTEQYF. The CDR3 DNA is TGTGCCAGCAGCTTCGATTGGACTGAGCAGTACTTC. The chain couples TRBV11-2 to TRBJ2-7, with a weak D call TRBD2 (5 bases). V lost 3 bases and J lost 7, with 10 bases in between. Germline CDR1 reads SGHAT; CDR2 reads FQNNGV. The CDR3 loop spans 12 amino acids.

A few counts support this clone. The J gene is TRBJ1-4, the V gene TRBV18; TRBD1 is a possible D gene (5 bases). This CDR3 region has 16 residues. The V end lost 6 bases, the J end lost 8 bases, and 22 bases lay between the germline ends. In germline, CDR1 is KGHSH, CDR2 LQKENI. The chain's CDR3 is CASSLGTAKPGEKLFF. For the CDR3, the DNA is TGTGCCAGCTCCCTCGGGACGGCAAAACCGGGAGAAAAACTGTTTTTT.

In its sample, this clone was seen a few times. The chain carries TRBV4-2 and TRBJ2-5; D perhaps matches TRBD2 (5 bases). The CDR3 runs 13 residues. Per the germline V gene, CDR1 is LGHNA and CDR2 is YNFKEQ. Deletions cut 6 bases from V and 4 bases from J, with 12 bases between. CDR3: CASSSTRRETQYF. The CDR3 DNA reads as TGTGCCAGCAGTTCCACTAGGAGAGAGACCCAGTACTTC.

V usage is TRBV5-1 and J usage is TRBJ2-7, with 7 bases aligning to TRBD1. V shed 4 bases, J shed 1 base, and the junction held 17 bases outside the gene matches. The CDR3 consists of 18 residues. CDR1 is SGHRS and CDR2 is YFSETQ in the germline V gene. Here the CDR3 DNA reads TGCGCCAGCAGCCCCGCCCCTGGGACAGCCGTAGGGTCCTACGAGCAGTACTTC. It yields the protein CASSPAPGTAVGSYEQYF.

The chain uses TRBV6-5 and TRBJ1-1; a weak D match, TRBD1 (5 bases). The germline CDR1 and CDR2 sequences are MNHEY and SVGAGI. CDR3 length: 16 amino acids. Trimming took 2 bases from V and 1 from J, leaving 14 bases between them. The CDR3 nucleotides are TGTGCCAGCAGTTACATGGGACGTTCTAGGAACACTGAAGCTTTCTTT. It translates to CASSYMGRSRNTEAFF.

V usage is TRBV30 and J usage is TRBJ2-3; 8 bases are a match to TRBD2. The germline gives CDR1 GTSNPN, CDR2 SVGIG (reference sequence). The trim removed 4 bases at V and 0 bases at J, leaving 6 bases unmatched. The CDR3 has 15 residues. Written as DNA, the CDR3 is TGTGCCTGGAAGCCCCGGGGGGGAAGCACAGATACGCAGTATTTT. Translating gives CAWKPRGGSTDTQYF. The full variable domain, its missing parts supplied by reference TRBV30 and TRBJ2-3, is SQTIHQWPATLVQPVGSPLSLECTVEGTSNPNLYWYRQAAGRGLQLLFYSVGIGQISSEVPQNLSASRPQDRQFILSSKKLLLSDSGFYLCAWKPRGGSTDTQYFGPGTRLTVL.

A single count supports this clone. The genes are TRBV2 and TRBJ2-5, with unresolved D. V was trimmed by 0 bases and J by 1 base, leaving 3 bases between them. There are 13 residues in the CDR3. Germline CDR1 SNHLY, CDR2 FYNNEI. This CDR3 reads CASSEATQETQYF. CDR3 bases: TGTGCCAGCAGTGAAGCGACCCAAGAGACCCAGTACTTC.

The rearrangement joins TRBV10-3 to TRBJ1-2; 8 positions match TRBD1. From germline, CDR1 is ENHRY and CDR2 SYGVKD. V shed 7 bases, J shed 6 bases, and the junction held 4 bases outside the gene matches. The CDR3 is 12 residues long. The CDR3 sequence is CAITTGGDGYTF. The CDR3 DNA sequence: TGTGCCATCACCACAGGGGGTGATGGCTACACCTTC.

V is TRBV4-2 and J is TRBJ2-5; the match to TRBD1 covers 8 bases. CDR3 size: 15 residues. With 2 bases clipped from V and 5 bases from J, the junction kept 7 bases outside the gene matches. Germline-derived CDR1 and CDR2 are LGHNA and YNFKEQ. CDR3 amino acids: CASSQHKDRVETQYF. CDR3 in DNA: TGTGCCAGCAGCCAACACAAGGACAGGGTGGAGACCCAGTACTTC.